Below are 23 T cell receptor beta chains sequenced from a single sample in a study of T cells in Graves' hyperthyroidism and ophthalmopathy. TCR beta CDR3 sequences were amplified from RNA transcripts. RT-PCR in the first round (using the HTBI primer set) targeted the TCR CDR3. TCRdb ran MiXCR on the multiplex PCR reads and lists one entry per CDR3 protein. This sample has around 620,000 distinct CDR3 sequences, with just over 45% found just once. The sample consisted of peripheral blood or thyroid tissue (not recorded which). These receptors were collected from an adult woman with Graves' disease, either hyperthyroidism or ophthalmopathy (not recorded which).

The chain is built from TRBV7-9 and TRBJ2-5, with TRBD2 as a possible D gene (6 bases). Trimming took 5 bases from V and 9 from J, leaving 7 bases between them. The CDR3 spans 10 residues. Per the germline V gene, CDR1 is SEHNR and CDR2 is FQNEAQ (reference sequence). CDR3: CASSGGSQYF. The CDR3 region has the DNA TGTGCCAGCAGCGGGGGGTCCCAGTACTTC.

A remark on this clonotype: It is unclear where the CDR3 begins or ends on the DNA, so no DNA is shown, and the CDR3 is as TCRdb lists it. The CDR3 here is CASSFYICSARGARETETQYF. J is TRBJ2-5 and V is TRBV7-2; TRBD2, the table's D call, lacks a check against the DNA. Germline-derived CDR1 and CDR2 are SGHTA and FQGNSA. The CDR3 contains 21 residues when both ends are counted.

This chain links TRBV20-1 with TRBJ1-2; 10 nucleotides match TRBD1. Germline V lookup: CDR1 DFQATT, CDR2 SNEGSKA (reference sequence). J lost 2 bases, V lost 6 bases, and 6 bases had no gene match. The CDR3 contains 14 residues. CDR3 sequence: CSAWDRGMNYGYTF. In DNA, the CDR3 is TGCAGTGCGTGGGACAGGGGAATGAACTATGGCTACACCTTC.

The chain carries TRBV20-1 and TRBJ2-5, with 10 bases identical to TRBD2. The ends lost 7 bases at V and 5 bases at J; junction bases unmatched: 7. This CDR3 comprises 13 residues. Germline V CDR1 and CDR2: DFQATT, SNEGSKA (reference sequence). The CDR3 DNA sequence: TGCAGTGACCTAGCGGGAGCCAGGGAGACCCAGTACTTC. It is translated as CSDLAGARETQYF.

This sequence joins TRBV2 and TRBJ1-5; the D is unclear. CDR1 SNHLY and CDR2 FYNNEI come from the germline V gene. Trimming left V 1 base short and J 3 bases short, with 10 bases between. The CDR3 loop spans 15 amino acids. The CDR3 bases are TGTGCCAGCAGTGAAGGGACGTGGTACAATCAGCCCCAGCATTTT. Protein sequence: CASSEGTWYNQPQHF.

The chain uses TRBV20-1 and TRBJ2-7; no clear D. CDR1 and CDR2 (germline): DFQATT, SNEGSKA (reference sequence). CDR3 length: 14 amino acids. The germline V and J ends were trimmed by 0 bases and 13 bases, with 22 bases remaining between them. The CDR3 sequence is CSARDRFGFYERYF. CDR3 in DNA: TGCAGTGCTAGAGATCGTTTCGGGTTCTACGAGCGCTACTTC.

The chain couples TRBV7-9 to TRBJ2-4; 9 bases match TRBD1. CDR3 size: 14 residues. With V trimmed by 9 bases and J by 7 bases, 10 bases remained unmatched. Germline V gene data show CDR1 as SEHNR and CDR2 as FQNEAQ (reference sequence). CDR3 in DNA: TGTGCCAGTAGTCCGGGGACAGGGATGAACATTCAGTACTTC. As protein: CASSPGTGMNIQYF.

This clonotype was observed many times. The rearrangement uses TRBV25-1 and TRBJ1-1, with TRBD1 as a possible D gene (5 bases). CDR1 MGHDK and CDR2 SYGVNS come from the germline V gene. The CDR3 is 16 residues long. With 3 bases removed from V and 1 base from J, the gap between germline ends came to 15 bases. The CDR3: CASSDLTVRTNTEAFF. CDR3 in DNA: TGTGCCAGCAGTGACCTGACAGTAAGGACGAACACTGAAGCTTTCTTT.

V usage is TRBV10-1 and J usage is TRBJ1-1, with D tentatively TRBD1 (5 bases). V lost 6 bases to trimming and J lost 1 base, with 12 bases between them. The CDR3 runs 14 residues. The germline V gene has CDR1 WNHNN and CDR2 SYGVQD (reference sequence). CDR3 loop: CASRDGRENTEAFF. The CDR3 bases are TGCGCCAGCAGAGATGGCAGGGAGAACACTGAAGCTTTCTTT.

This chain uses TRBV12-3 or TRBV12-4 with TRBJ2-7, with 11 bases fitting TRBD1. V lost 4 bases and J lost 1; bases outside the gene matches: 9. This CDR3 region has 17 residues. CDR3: CASSWGQGGGLSYEQYF. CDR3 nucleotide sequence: TGTGCCAGCAGTTGGGGACAGGGGGGAGGACTATCCTACGAGCAGTACTTC.

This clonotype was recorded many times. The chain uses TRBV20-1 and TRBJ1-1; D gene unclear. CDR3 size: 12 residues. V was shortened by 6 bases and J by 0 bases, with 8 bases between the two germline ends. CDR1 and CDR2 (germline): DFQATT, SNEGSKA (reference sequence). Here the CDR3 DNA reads TGCAGTGCCCACCAGGTGAACACTGAAGCTTTCTTT. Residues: CSAHQVNTEAFF.

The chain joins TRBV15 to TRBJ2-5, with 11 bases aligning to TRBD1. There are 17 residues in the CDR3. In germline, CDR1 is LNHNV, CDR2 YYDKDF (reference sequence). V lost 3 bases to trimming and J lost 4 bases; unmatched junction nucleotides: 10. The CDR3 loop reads CATSRSLGTGGGETQYF. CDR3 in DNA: TGTGCCACCAGCAGGTCCCTTGGGACAGGGGGAGGAGAGACCCAGTACTTC.

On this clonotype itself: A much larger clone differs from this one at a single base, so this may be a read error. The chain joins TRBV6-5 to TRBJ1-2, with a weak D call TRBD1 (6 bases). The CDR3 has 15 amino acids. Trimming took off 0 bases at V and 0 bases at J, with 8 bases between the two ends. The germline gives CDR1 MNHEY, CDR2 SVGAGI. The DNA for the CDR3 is TGTGCCAGCAGTTACTCGGACAGCGCTAACTATGGCTACACCTTC. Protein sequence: CASSYSDSANYGYTF.

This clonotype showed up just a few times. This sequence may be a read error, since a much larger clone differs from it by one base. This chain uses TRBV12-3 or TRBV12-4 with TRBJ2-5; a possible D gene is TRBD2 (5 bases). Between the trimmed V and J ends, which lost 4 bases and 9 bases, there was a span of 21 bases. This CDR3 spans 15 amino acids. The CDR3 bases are TGTGCCAGCAGTTATGGCCCACGTCCCTCGGAGGCCCAGTACTTC. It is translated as CASSYGPRPSEAQYF.

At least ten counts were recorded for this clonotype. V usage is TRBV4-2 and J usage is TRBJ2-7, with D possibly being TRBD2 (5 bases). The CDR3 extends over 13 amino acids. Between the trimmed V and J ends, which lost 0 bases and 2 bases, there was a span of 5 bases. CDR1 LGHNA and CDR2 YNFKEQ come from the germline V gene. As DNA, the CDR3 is TGTGCCAGCAGCCAAGAGACTACCTACGAGCAGTACTTC. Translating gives CASSQETTYEQYF.

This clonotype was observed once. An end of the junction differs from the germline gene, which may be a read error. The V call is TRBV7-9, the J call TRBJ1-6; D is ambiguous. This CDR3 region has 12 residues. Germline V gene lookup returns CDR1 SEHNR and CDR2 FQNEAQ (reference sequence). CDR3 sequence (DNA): TGTGTCAGCAGCTTGGGAGACACACCCCTCCACTTT. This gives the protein CVSSLGDTPLHF. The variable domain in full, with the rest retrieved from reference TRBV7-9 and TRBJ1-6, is DTGVSQNPRHKITKRGQNVTFRCDPISEHNRLYWYRQTLGQGPEFLTYFQNEAQLEKSRLLSDRFSAERPKGSFSTLEIQRTEQGDSAMYLCVSSLGDTPLHFGNGTRLTVT.

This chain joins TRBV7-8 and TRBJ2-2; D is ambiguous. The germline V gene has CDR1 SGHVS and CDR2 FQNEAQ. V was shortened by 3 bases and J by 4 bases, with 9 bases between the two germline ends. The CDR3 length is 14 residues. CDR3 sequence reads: CASSLVASTGELFF. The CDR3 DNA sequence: TGTGCCAGCAGCTTGGTAGCTAGCACCGGGGAGCTGTTTTTT.

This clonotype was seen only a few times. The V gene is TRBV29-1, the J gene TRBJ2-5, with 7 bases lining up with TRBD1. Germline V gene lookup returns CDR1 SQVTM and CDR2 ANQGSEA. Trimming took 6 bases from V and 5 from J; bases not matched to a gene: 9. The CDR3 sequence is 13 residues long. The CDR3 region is CSVALGGGETQYF. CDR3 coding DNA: TGCAGCGTGGCTCTAGGGGGCGGTGAGACCCAGTACTTC. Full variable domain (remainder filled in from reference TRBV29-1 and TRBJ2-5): SAVISQKPSRDICQRGTSLTIQCQVDSQVTMMFWYRQQPGQSLTLIATANQGSEATYESGFVIDKFPISRPNLTFSTLTVSNMSPEDSSIYLCSVALGGGETQYFGPGTRLLVL.

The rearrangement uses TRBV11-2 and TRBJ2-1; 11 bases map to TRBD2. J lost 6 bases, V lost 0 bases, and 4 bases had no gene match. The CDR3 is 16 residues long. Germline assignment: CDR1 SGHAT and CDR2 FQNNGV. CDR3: CASSLDWLAGGNEQFF. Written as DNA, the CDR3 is TGTGCCAGCAGCTTAGATTGGCTAGCGGGAGGCAATGAGCAGTTCTTC. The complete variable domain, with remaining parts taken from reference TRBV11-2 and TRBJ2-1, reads EAGVAQSPRYKIIEKRQSVAFWCNPISGHATLYWYQQILGQGPKLLIQFQNNGVVDDSQLPKDRFSAERLKGVDSTLKIQPAKLEDSAVYLCASSLDWLAGGNEQFFGPGTRLTVL.

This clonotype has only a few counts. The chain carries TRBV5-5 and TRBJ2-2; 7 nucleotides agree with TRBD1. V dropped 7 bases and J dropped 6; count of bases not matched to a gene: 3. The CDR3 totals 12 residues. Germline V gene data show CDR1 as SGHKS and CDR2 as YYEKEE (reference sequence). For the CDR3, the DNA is TGTGCCAGCGAGGGGGCCTCCGGGGAGCTGTTTTTT. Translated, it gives CASEGASGELFF. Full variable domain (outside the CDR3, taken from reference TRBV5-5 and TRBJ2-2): DAGVTQSPTHLIKTRGQQVTLRCSPISGHKSVSWYQQVLGQGPQFIFQYYEKEERGRGNFPDRFSARQFPNYSSELNVNALLLGDSALYLCASEGASGELFFGEGSRLTVL.

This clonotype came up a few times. CDR3 DNA: TGTGCCAGCAGTTTTTCAGGCCAAGGGATGGCCCAGCATTTT. Its protein is CASSFSGQGMAQHF. The J gene is TRBJ1-5, the V gene TRBV27; D gene ambiguous. The CDR3 covers 14 residues. Germline V gene data show CDR1 as MNHEY and CDR2 as SMNVEV (reference sequence). The ends were cut back, 3 bases at V and 11 bases at J, with 17 bases in the middle.

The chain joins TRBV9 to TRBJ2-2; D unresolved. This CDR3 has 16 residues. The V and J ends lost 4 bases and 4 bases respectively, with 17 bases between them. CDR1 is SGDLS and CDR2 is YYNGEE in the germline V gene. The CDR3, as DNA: TGTGCCAGCAGCATGGGAATCCGGGCCACCACCGGGGAGCTGTTTTTT. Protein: CASSMGIRATTGELFF.

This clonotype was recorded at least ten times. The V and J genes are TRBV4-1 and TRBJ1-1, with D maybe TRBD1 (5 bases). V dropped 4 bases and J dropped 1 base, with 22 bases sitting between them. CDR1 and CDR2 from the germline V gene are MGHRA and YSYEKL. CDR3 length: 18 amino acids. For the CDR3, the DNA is TGCGCCAGCAGCCGCGTTTATGCTCAGGGACTGAGGAACACTGAAGCTTTCTTT. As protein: CASSRVYAQGLRNTEAFF.